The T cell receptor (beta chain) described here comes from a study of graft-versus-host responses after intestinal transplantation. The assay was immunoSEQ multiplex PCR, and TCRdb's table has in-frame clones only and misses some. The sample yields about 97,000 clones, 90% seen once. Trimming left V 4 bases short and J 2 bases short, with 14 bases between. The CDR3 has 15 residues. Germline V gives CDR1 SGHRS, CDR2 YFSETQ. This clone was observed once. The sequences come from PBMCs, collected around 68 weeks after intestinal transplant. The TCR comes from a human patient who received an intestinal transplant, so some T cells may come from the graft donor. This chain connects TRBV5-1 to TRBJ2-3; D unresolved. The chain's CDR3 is CASSPDPTITDTQYF. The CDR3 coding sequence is TGCGCCAGCAGCCCGGACCCGACCATCACAGATACGCAGTATTTT.